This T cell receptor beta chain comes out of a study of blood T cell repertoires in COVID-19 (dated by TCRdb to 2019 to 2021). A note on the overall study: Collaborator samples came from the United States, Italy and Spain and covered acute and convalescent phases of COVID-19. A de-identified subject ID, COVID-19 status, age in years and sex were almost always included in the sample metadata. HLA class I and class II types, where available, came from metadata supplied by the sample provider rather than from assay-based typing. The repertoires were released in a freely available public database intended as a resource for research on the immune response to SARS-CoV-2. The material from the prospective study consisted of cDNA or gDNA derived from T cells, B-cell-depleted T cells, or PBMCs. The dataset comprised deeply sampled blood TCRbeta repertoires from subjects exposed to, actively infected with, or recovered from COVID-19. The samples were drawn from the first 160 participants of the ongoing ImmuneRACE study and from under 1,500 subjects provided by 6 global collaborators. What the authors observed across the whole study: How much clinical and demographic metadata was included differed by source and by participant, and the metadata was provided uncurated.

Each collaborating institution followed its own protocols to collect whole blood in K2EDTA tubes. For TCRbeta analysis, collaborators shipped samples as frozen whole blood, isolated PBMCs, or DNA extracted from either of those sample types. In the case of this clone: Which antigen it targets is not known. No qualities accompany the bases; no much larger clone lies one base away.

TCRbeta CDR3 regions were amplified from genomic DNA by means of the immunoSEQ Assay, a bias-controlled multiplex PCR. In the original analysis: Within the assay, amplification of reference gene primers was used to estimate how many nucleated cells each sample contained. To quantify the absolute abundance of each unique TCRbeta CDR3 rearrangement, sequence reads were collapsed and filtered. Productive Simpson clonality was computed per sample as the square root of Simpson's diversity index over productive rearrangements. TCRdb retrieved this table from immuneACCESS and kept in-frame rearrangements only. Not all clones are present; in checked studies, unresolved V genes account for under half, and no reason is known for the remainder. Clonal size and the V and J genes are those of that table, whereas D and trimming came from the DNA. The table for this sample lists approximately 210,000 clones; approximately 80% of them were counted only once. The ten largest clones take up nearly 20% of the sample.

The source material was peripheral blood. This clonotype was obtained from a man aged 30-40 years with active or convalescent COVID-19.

Here the CDR3 is given as CATSLGQGNEQYF. Read as DNA, the sequence is TGTGCCACCAGCTTGGGACAGGGAAACGAGCAGTACTTC. Recombination joined TRBV15 with TRBJ2-7, with 9 central nucleotides matching TRBD1. Ends trimmed: V by 5 bases, J by 5 bases; bases unmatched to a gene: 4. CDR1 and CDR2, per the germline V gene (reference sequence), are LNHNV and YYDKDF. Measured from the cysteine to the phenylalanine, the CDR3 is 13 residues long. The retained sequence is limited to the CDR3, 39 bases, with the frame set at the first base. Supplemented by the reference TRBV15 and TRBJ2-7 proteins around the CDR3, the complete variable domain is DAMVIQNPRYQVTQFGKPVTLSCSQTLNHNVMYWYQQKSSQAPKLLFHYYDKDFNNEADTPDNFQSRRPNTSFCFLDIRSPGLGDTAMYLCATSLGQGNEQYFGPGTRLTVT.